Given below is one T cell receptor beta chain in context. Its antigen is unidentified. The CDR3 is 17 amino acids. Germline V gene lookup returns CDR1 SNHLY and CDR2 FYNNEI. V shed 5 bases and J 0 bases; nucleotides not matched to a gene: 3. This sample is part of a study of OX40 agonist ivuxolimab in advanced cancers. Study results and caveats: On average, a greater number of expanded clones characterised CD8+ T cells relative to CD4+. Within 6 weeks, CD4+ and CD8+ blood T cells expanded clonally at 0.1 to 3.0 mg/kg.

Data came from immunoSEQ multiplex PCR; TCRdb stores just in-frame clones and leaves some out. In the table there are around 61,000 clones, 84% of which are singletons. Blood samples were obtained at baseline, cycle 4 day 1, and cycle 7 day 1. The chain uses TRBV2 and TRBJ1-6, with 11 nucleotides matching TRBD1. Sample: CD4+ or CD8+ T cells sorted from blood, taken in a trial of the OX40 agonist ivuxolimab. This receptor was identified in an adult with an advanced solid tumor such as melanoma, head and neck, liver or kidney cancer. The CDR3 spells CASSTDRGRSYNSPLHF. The CDR3 coding sequence is TGTGCCAGCAGTACGGACAGGGGGCGCTCCTATAATTCACCCCTCCACTTT.